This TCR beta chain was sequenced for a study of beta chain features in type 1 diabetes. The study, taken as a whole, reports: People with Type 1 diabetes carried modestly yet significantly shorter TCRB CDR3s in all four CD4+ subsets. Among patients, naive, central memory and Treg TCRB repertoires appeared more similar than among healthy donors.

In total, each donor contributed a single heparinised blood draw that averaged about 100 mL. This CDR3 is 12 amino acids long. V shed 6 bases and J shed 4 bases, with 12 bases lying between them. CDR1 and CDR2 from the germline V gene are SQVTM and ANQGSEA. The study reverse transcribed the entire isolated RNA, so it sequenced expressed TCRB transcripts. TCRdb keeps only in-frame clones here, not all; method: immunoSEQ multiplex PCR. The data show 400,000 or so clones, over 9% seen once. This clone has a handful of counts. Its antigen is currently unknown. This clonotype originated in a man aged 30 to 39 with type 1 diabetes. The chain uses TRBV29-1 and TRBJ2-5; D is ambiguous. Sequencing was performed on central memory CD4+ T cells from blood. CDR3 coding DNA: TGCAGCGTGGGTAGTTCTGGAGAGACCCAGTACTTC. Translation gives CSVGSSGETQYF.